These T cell receptor beta chains were read from a single sample in a study of cytomegalovirus exposure and HLA in healthy donors. Data came from immunoSEQ multiplex PCR; TCRdb stores just in-frame clones and leaves some out. The sample lists around 87,000 clones, over 60% seen once, with about 2.9% in the top ten. The sequencing sample was made of PBMCs. These receptors were obtained from a middle-aged man in good health and CMV-seronegative. Each CDR3 is given with its conserved first and last residue. D genes are given only for firm matches. Size values are once, few and many counts, or a class for expanded clones, and some rows have none.

CDR3 | DNA | J | size | D | length | V
CASSLTLSEGYTF | TGTGCCAGCAGCTTGACCCTCTCTGAGGGCTACACCTTC | TRBJ1-2 | NA | NA | 13 | TRBV5-4
CASSPPIPDRAFGYGYTF | TGTGCCAGCAGCCCGCCCATCCCCGACAGAGCGTTTGGGTATGGCTACACCTTC | TRBJ1-2 | once | NA | 18 | TRBV7-9
CASSSTGGRDEQYF | TGTGCCAGCAGCTCGACAGGGGGCAGGGACGAGCAGTACTTC | TRBJ2-7 | NA | TRBD1 | 14 | TRBV7-2
CSAGEAGTGLTDTQYF | TGCAGCGCTGGGGAAGCCGGGACAGGGTTGACAGATACGCAGTATTTT | TRBJ2-3 | few | TRBD1 | 16 | TRBV29-1
CASSMGTGFGTQYF | TGTGCCAGTAGTATGGGGACAGGGTTTGGTACGCAGTATTTT | TRBJ2-3 | NA | TRBD1 | 14 | TRBV19
CASSVVRQGAAGELFF | TGTGCCAGCAGTGTGGTGAGACAGGGGGCCGCCGGGGAGCTGTTTTTT | TRBJ2-2 | NA | TRBD1 | 16 | TRBV25-1
CASSFGTSPYEQYF | TGTGCCAGCAGCTTTGGGACTAGTCCGTACGAGCAGTACTTC | TRBJ2-7 | NA | TRBD2 | 14 | TRBV11-2
CASTTGTSSETQYF | TGTGCCAGCACTACCGGGACTTCCTCTGAGACCCAGTACTTC | TRBJ2-5 | few | NA | 14 | TRBV6-1
CASRPGQGETGELFF | TGTGCCAGCAGGCCGGGACAGGGGGAAACCGGGGAGCTGTTTTTT | TRBJ2-2 | NA | TRBD1 | 15 | TRBV6-5
CASSPGEAFF | TGTGCCAGCAGTCCGGGTGAAGCTTTCTTT | TRBJ1-1 | NA | NA | 10 | TRBV6-5
CASSFANRGYYGYTF | TGTGCCAGCAGCTTCGCCAATAGGGGGTACTATGGCTACACCTTC | TRBJ1-2 | few | NA | 15 | TRBV7-9
CASSVETGGDYGYTF | TGTGCCAGCAGCGTAGAGACAGGGGGCGACTATGGCTACACCTTC | TRBJ1-2 | once | TRBD1 | 15 | TRBV9
CASSYRGNREAFF | TGTGCCAGTAGTTATAGGGGGAACCGCGAAGCTTTCTTT | TRBJ1-1 | once | NA | 13 | TRBV19
CASSPLRSGGTYEQYF | TGTGCCAGCAGCCCTCTACGCAGCGGGGGAACCTACGAGCAGTACTTC | TRBJ2-7 | once | TRBD2 | 16 | TRBV7-6
CASSLEAGSVALHF | TGTGCCAGCAGCTTAGAAGCAGGATCGGTAGCCCTCCACTTT | TRBJ1-6 | NA | NA | 14 | TRBV7-9
CASSLDRIGYTF | TGTGCCAGCAGCCTGGACAGAATTGGCTACACCTTC | TRBJ1-2 | NA | NA | 12 | TRBV14
CASSLGQGGSPLHF | TGCGCCAGCAGCTTAGGGCAGGGAGGTTCACCCCTCCACTTT | TRBJ1-6 | NA | NA | 14 | TRBV5-1
CASSLAPGISGELFF | TGTGCCAGCAGCTTAGCGCCCGGGATATCGGGGGAGCTGTTTTTT | TRBJ2-2 | NA | NA | 15 | TRBV7-2
CVTGPPGSTYEQYF | TGTGTCACCGGGCCGCCGGGATCAACCTACGAGCAGTACTTC | TRBJ2-7 | NA | NA | 14 | TRBV10-3
CASSVSGGAQTQYF | TGTGCCAGCAGTGTCAGCGGGGGGGCGCAGACCCAGTACTTC | TRBJ2-5 | NA | TRBD2 | 14 | TRBV6-1
CASGKDRACYEQYF | TGTGCTAGTGGTAAAGACAGGGCCTGCTACGAGCAGTACTTC | TRBJ2-7 | NA | TRBD1 | 14 | TRBV12-5
CASTPPDSYEQYF | TGTGCCAGCACCCCACCGGACAGCTACGAGCAGTACTTC | TRBJ2-7 | NA | NA | 13 | TRBV18
CASSQGRYDEQYF | TGCGCCAGCTCCCAGGGAAGATACGACGAGCAGTACTTC | TRBJ2-7 | NA | NA | 13 | TRBV4-3